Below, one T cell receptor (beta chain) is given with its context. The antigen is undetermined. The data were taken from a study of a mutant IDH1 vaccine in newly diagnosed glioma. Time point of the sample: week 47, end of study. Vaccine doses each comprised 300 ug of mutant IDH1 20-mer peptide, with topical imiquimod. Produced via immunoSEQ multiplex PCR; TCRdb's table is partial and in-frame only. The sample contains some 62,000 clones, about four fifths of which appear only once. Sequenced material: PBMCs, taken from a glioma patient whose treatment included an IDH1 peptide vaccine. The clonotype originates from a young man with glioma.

CDR3 amino acids: CSARGWTYEQYF. The CDR3 DNA reads as TGCAGCGCGAGAGGGTGGACCTACGAGCAGTACTTC. The chain carries TRBV29-1 and TRBJ2-7; weak D call: TRBD2 (5 bases). The CDR3 sequence is 12 residues long. Germline lookup yields CDR1 SQVTM and CDR2 ANQGSEA. Between the trimmed V and J ends, which lost 7 bases and 2 bases, there was a span of 12 bases.